These 9 T cell receptor beta chains came from one sample sequenced in a study of Ad26.COV2.S vaccination and SARS-CoV-2 variants. Only in-frame clones appear in the TCRdb table, and some are missing; sequencing was by immunoSEQ multiplex PCR. The sample has roughly 700,000 clones, more than 70% seen once; the top ten hold over 1.3%. Treatment given: 15 to 20 received Ad26.COV2.S at low or high dose, single or two shots; roughly five received placebo; per-sample allocation not given. Sample collection was performed on day 63 after the first vaccine or placebo injection. The sample consisted of peripheral blood, taken in a trial of Ad26.COV2.S vaccine versus placebo. The receptor source for this set is a person aged 18-60 years who received the Ad26.COV2.S COVID-19 vaccine or a placebo.

The J gene is TRBJ1-2, the V gene TRBV6-5, with 7 positions matching TRBD1. Germline V gene sequence: CDR1 MNHEY, CDR2 SVGAGI. With 5 bases clipped from V and 4 bases from J, the junction kept 7 bases outside the gene matches. This CDR3 comprises 14 residues. The CDR3 DNA sequence: TGTGCCAGCAGTCGACAGGGAAAGTCCTATGGCTACACCTTC. Translating it yields CASSRQGKSYGYTF.

The V call is TRBV2, the J call TRBJ2-2; D gene uncertain. Germline CDR1 reads SNHLY; CDR2 reads FYNNEI. The germline V and J ends were trimmed by 7 bases and 1 base, with 4 bases remaining between them. The CDR3 sequence is 12 residues long. Written as DNA, the CDR3 is TGTGCCAGCAACCAGAACACCGGGGAGCTGTTTTTT. It codes for CASNQNTGELFF. Looking up the rest from reference TRBV2 and TRBJ2-2 gives the full variable domain: EPEVTQTPSHQVTQMGQEVILRCVPISNHLYFYWYRQILGQKVEFLVSFYNNEISEKSEIFDDQFSVERPDGSNFTLKIRSTKLEDSAMYFCASNQNTGELFFGEGSRLTVL.

This chain links TRBV5-1 with TRBJ1-1; 8 nucleotides line up with TRBD1. Germline CDR1 and CDR2: SGHRS and YFSETQ. V lost 6 bases, J lost 3 bases, and 7 bases stayed unmatched. CDR3 length: 14 amino acids. Written as DNA, the CDR3 is TGCGCCAGCACCTCAACGACAGGGGACACTGAAGCTTTCTTT. This encodes CASTSTTGDTEAFF.

The chain employs TRBV19 and TRBJ2-7; the D is unclear. This CDR3 has 12 amino acids. Trimming removed 3 bases at V and 3 bases at J, with 6 bases between. The germline V gene encodes CDR1 LNHDA and CDR2 SQIVND (reference sequence). CDR3 sequence (DNA): TGTGCCAGTAGTATGGGATTCTACGAGCAGTACTTC. It is translated as CASSMGFYEQYF. Together with reference TRBV19 and TRBJ2-7, the CDR3 gives the full variable domain: DGGITQSPKYLFRKEGQNVTLSCEQNLNHDAMYWYRQDPGQGLRLIYYSQIVNDFQKGDIAEGYSVSREKKESFPLTVTSAQKNPTAFYLCASSMGFYEQYFGPGTRLTVT.

The chain carries TRBV18 and TRBJ2-1, with 9 nucleotides matching TRBD2. Trimming removed 0 bases from V and 10 bases from J; junction bases left unmatched: 7. The CDR3 is 15 amino acids. Germline V CDR1 and CDR2: KGHSH, LQKENI. The CDR3 spells CASSPPGLASPEQFF. The CDR3 DNA is TGTGCCAGCTCACCACCGGGACTAGCCAGCCCCGAGCAGTTCTTC.

The J gene is TRBJ2-5, the V gene TRBV3-1 (or the pseudogene TRBV3-2); 9 bases line up with TRBD2. The CDR3 is 15 residues long. Germline trimming cut 2 bases from V and 2 bases from J; bases unmatched to any gene: 3. Germline-derived CDR1 and CDR2 are LGHDT and YNNKEL (reference sequence). The CDR3 nucleotides are TGTGCCAGCAGCCAATTAGCGGGGGTACAAGAGACCCAGTACTTC. As protein: CASSQLAGVQETQYF.

The chain uses TRBV25-1 and TRBJ1-1; D is uncertain. CDR3 length equals 12 residues. V was trimmed by 8 bases and J by 1 base, leaving 8 bases between them. Germline V gives CDR1 MGHDK, CDR2 SYGVNS. The CDR3 region has the DNA TGTGCCAGCGGACGGTCGAACACTGAAGCTTTCTTT. Protein: CASGRSNTEAFF. Full variable domain (remainder filled in from reference TRBV25-1 and TRBJ1-1): EADIYQTPRYLVIGTGKKITLECSQTMGHDKMYWYQQDPGMELHLIHYSYGVNSTEKGDLSSESTVSRIRTEHFPLTLESARPSHTSQYLCASGRSNTEAFFGQGTRLTVV.

This chain links TRBV6-5 with TRBJ2-7; a possible D gene is TRBD2 (6 bases). The CDR3 covers 14 residues. The V and J ends lost 2 bases and 6 bases respectively, with 14 bases between them. Germline values: CDR1 MNHEY, CDR2 SVGAGI. The CDR3 spells CASSYLRLGTEQYF. The DNA for the CDR3 is TGTGCCAGCAGTTACCTACGACTAGGGACCGAGCAGTACTTC.

V is TRBV6-5 and J is TRBJ1-2, with TRBD1 matching over 8 bases. Germline V CDR1 and CDR2: MNHEY, SVGAGI. The length of the CDR3 is 15 residues. The V segment lost 3 bases and the J segment 5 bases; nucleotides outside the gene matches: 8. DNA for the CDR3: TGTGCCAGCAGTTATTTGTCAGGGGGCGATTATGGCTACACCTTC. Translating it yields CASSYLSGGDYGYTF.